What follows is one TCR beta chain and its context. The antigen remains unidentified. The junction shows a germline mismatch at one end, possibly a read error. The data belong to a study of CD8 T cells in ankylosing spondylitis. Study results and caveats: Within matched ankylosing spondylitis synovial fluid, disease-linked clones were reportedly significantly enriched. What appeared characteristic of ankylosing spondylitis blood was a TCR beta motif of several highly homologous variants.

The CDR3 runs 16 residues. The germline CDR1 and CDR2 sequences are SGDLS and YYNGEE. Quantitative 5'-RACE with molecular barcodes produced the TCR beta libraries. TCRdb re-analysed the 5' RACE reads in MiXCR, keeping a single row per CDR3 protein. The sample shows 800,000 to 900,000 distinct CDR3 sequences, about an eighth of them seen only once. The sequenced material came from blood, either unsorted or a sorted T cell fraction (not recorded which). This sequence joins TRBV9 and TRBJ2-7, with 8 bases lining up with TRBD1. This clonotype was sampled from a male donor with ankylosing spondylitis. The CDR3 region is CASSVEVGTGSHEQYF. DNA of the CDR3: TGTGCCAGCAGCGTAGAGGTTGGGACAGGCTCCCACGAGCAGTACTTC.